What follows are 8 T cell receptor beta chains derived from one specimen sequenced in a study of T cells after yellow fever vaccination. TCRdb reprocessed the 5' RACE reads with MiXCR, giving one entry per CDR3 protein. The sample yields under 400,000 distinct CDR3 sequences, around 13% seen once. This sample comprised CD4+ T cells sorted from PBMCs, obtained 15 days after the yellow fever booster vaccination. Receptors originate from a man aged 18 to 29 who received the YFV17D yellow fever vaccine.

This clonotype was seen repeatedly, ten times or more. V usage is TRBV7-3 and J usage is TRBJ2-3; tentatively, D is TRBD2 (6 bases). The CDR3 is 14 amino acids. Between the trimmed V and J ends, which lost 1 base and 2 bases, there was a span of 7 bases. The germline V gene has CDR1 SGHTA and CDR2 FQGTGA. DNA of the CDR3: TGTGCCAGCAGCTTAAGCGGGACCACAGATACGCAGTATTTT. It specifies CASSLSGTTDTQYF.

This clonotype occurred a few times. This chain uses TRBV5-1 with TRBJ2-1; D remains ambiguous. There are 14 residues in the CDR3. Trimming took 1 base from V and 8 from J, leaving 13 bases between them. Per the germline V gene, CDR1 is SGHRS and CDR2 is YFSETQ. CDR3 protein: CASSLRQVGDEQFF. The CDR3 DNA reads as TGCGCCAGCAGCTTGCGGCAGGTTGGCGATGAGCAGTTCTTC.

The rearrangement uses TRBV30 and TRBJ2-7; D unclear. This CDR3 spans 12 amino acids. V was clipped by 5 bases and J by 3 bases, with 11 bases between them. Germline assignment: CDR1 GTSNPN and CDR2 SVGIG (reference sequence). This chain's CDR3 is CAWGDGVYEQYF. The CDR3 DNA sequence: TGTGCCTGGGGCGACGGAGTCTACGAGCAGTACTTC.

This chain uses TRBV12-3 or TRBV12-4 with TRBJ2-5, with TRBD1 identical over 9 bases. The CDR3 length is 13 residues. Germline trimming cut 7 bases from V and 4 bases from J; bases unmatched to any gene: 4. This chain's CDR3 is CASTRDRAETQYF. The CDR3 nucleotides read TGTGCCAGCACCCGGGACAGGGCAGAGACCCAGTACTTC.

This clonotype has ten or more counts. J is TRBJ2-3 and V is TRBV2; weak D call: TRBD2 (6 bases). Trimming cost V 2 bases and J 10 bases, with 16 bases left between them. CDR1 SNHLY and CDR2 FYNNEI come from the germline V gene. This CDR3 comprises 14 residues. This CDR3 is CASSEIRGDSAQYF. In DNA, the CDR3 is TGTGCCAGCAGTGAAATTCGTGGGGACTCAGCGCAGTATTTT.

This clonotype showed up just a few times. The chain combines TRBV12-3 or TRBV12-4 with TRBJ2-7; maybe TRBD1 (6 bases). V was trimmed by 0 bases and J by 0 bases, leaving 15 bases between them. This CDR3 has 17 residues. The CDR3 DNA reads TGTGCCAGCAGTTTAGCGGGGGCAGCGGTGAGCTCCTACGAGCAGTACTTC. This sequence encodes CASSLAGAAVSSYEQYF.

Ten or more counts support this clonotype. The DNA for the CDR3 is TGCGCCAGCAGCCAAGGGAATCGGGCCTGGGAGGAGACCCAGTACTTC. Residues: CASSQGNRAWEETQYF. The rearrangement links TRBV4-3 to TRBJ2-5, with D possibly being TRBD2 (5 bases). Trimming took off 1 base at V and 5 bases at J, with 17 bases between the two ends. Germline V gene data show CDR1 as LGHNA and CDR2 as YSLEER. The CDR3 contains 16 residues.

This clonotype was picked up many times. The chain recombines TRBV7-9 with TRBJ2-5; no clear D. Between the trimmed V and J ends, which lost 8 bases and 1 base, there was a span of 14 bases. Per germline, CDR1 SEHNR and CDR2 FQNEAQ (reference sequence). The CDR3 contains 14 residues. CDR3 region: CASLPEWGQETQYF. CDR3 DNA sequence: TGTGCCAGCTTGCCGGAGTGGGGCCAAGAGACCCAGTACTTC.